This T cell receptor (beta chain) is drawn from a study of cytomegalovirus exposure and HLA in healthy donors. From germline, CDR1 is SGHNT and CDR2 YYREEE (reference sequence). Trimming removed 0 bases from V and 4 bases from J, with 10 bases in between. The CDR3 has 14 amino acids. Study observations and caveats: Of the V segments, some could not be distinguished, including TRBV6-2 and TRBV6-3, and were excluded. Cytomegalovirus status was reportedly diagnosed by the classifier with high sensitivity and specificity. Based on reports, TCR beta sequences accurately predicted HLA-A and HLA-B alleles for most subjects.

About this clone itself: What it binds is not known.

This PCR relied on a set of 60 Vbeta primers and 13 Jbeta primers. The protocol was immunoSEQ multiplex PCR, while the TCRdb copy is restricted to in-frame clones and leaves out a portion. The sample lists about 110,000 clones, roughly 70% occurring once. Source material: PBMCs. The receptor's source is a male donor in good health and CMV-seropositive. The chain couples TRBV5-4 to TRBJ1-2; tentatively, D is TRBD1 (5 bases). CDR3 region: CASSLGGVTYGYTF. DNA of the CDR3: TGTGCCAGCAGCTTGGGGGGGGTCACCTATGGCTACACCTTC.